These 10 T cell receptor beta chains came from one sample sequenced in a study of tumor-infiltrating lymphocytes in primary liver carcinoma. Co-extraction of both nucleic acids (RNA and DNA) used about 18-34 mg of unsorted bulk tissue. A constant-region primer primed TCR beta cDNA synthesis from 500 ng of total RNA. Amplification in three nested multiplex PCR rounds with slightly modified ARM-PCR gave rise to TCR beta libraries. A C-beta reverse primer and TRBV1-TRBV30 forward primers served in each of the first two PCR rounds, at 10 cycles apiece. TCRdb ran MiXCR on the multiplex PCR reads and lists one entry per CDR3 protein. The sample includes about 60,000 distinct CDR3 sequences, about two thirds seen only once; the top ten take about 40%. The source material was liver tumor tissue from sampling region 4. Subset indicated: tumor region T4, right-lateral pole. These receptors all come from a man in his forties with primary liver carcinoma and hepatitis B virus infection.

As concerns this clonotype: The junction departs from germline at one end; a sequencing error may be responsible. This chain connects TRBV11-2 to TRBJ2-7; D unresolved. The germline gives CDR1 SGHAT, CDR2 FQNNGV. The CDR3 has 13 amino acids. CDR3 region: CTSSFDGSYEHYF. The CDR3, as DNA: TGTACCAGCAGCTTTGATGGCTCCTACGAGCACTACTTC.

This clonotype was counted ten times or more. The chain couples TRBV7-9 to TRBJ2-1; a possible D gene is TRBD2 (5 bases). The CDR3 contains 15 residues. The V end lost 4 bases, the J end lost 6 bases, and 16 bases lay between the germline ends. CDR1 and CDR2 from the germline V gene are SEHNR and FQNEAQ (reference sequence). CDR3 sequence (DNA): TGTGCCAGCAGCTCCGCCGGGGTAATTGGCAATGAGCAGTTCTTC. Its protein is CASSSAGVIGNEQFF.

This clonotype was seen only a few times. A much larger clone lies one base from this, so it may be a read error. This chain uses TRBV5-1 with TRBJ2-7; maybe TRBD2 (6 bases). V lost 0 bases and J lost 5, with 18 bases in between. This CDR3 region has 16 residues. Germline V lookup: CDR1 SGHRS, CDR2 YFSETQ. The CDR3 is CASSLAPRTGTHEQYF. As DNA, the CDR3 is TGCGCCAGCAGCTTGGCCCCCCGGACGGGGACTCACGAGCAGTACTTC.

This chain joins TRBV11-2 and TRBJ2-5; D is ambiguous. Germline assignment: CDR1 SGHAT and CDR2 FQNNGV. The CDR3 sequence is 13 residues long. Trimming removed 8 bases at V and 8 bases at J, with 18 bases between. The CDR3 DNA reads as TGTGCCAGCTACTTCGAGGTCGGAGATACCCAGTACTTC. Translating gives CASYFEVGDTQYF.

Notes on this clonotype: Germline and junction disagree at one end, which may indicate a read error. The chain couples TRBV7-8 to TRBJ2-3; a weak D match, TRBD1 (6 bases). This CDR3 contains 13 residues. The germline V gene has CDR1 SGHVS and CDR2 FQNEAQ. The chain's CDR3 is CANWGLDEDTQYF. CDR3 bases: TGTGCCAACTGGGGGCTGGACGAGGATACGCAATATTTT.

This chain links TRBV11-2 with TRBJ1-4; D call uncertain. V dropped 5 bases and J dropped 5 bases, with 15 bases sitting between them. From germline, CDR1 is SGHAT and CDR2 FQNNGV. The CDR3 is 15 residues long. CDR3 sequence (DNA): TGTGCCAGCAGCAAGACTCCAGGAGGAAATGAAAAACTGTTTTTT. Encoded protein: CASSKTPGGNEKLFF.

This clonotype was counted many times. Being one base from a much bigger clone, this may be a read error. The chain carries TRBV11-3 and TRBJ2-7; 7 bases map to TRBD1. Unmatched junction bases numbered 4, after V lost 7 bases and J lost 1 base. The CDR3 spans 13 residues. The germline V gene encodes CDR1 SGHNT and CDR2 YENEEA. Here the CDR3 DNA reads TGTGCCAGCAACGTGGGACAGTCCTACGAGCAGTACTTC. It translates to CASNVGQSYEQYF.

This clonotype has only a few counts. The conserved final phenylalanine or tryptophan is absent from the CDR3, which likely points to a read error. V and J are TRBV4-2 and TRBJ2-7, with 9 bases matching TRBD2. The CDR3 sequence is 18 residues long. V trimming: 6 bases; J trimming: 5 bases; junction bases outside the gene matches: 20. Germline values: CDR1 LGHNA, CDR2 YNFKEQ. The CDR3 region has the DNA TGTGCCAGCAGTGGAAAACCGAGACTAGCGGAAGGGCCACACGAGCAGTACTCC. This gives the protein CASSGKPRLAEGPHEQYS.

Remarks on this clonotype: The junction does not match germline at one end; this may be a read error. The V and J genes are TRBV11-2 and TRBJ1-1; 7 nucleotides agree with TRBD1. This CDR3 region has 16 residues. CDR1 is SGHAT and CDR2 is FQNNGV in the germline V gene. The CDR3 here is CAGSLSRGLVNTEAIF. The DNA of the CDR3 is TGTGCCGGCAGCCTATCCAGGGGGTTGGTGAACACTGAAGCTATCTTT. Filled out from reference TRBV11-2 and TRBJ1-1, the complete variable domain reads EAGVAQSPRYKIIEKRQSVAFWCNPISGHATLYWYQQILGQGPKLLIQFQNNGVVDDSQLPKDRFSAERLKGVDSTLKIQPAKLEDSAVYLCAGSLSRGLVNTEAIFGQGTRLTVV.

This clonotype was counted many times. It may be a read error: a sequence one base away is much more abundant. J is TRBJ2-6 and V is TRBV6-5; D is perhaps TRBD1 (5 bases). Germline V CDR1 and CDR2: MNHEY, SVGAGI. This CDR3 is 16 amino acids long. Here the CDR3 reads CASSYAAGSGANALTF. As DNA, the CDR3 is TGTGCCAGCAGTTACGCCGCAGGGTCTGGGGCCAACGCCCTGACTTTC.